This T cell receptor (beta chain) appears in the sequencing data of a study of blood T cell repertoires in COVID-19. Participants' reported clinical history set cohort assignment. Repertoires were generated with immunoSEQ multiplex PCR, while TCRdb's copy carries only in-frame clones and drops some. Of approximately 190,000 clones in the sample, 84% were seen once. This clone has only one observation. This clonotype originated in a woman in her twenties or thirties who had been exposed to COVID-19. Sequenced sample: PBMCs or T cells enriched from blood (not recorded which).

The CDR3 loop reads CASSLGQAPNEQFF. The DNA for the CDR3 is TGTGCCAGCAGCTTAGGACAGGCTCCCAATGAGCAGTTCTTC. V is TRBV7-2 and J is TRBJ2-1, with D maybe TRBD1 (6 bases). This CDR3 has 14 amino acids. The V and J ends lost 1 base and 6 bases respectively, with 10 bases between them. In germline, CDR1 is SGHTA, CDR2 FQGNSA.